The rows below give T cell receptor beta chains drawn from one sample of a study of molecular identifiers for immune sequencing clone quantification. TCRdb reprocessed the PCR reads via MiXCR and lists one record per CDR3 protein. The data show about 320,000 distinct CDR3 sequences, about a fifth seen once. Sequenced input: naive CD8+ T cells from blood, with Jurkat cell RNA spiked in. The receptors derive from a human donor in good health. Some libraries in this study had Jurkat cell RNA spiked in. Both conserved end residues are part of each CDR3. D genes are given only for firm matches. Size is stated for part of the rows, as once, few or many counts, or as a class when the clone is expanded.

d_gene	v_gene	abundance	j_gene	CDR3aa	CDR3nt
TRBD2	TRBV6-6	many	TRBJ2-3	CASSYWGGLADTQYF	TGTGCCAGCAGTTACTGGGGGGGTCTGGCAGATACGCAGTATTTT
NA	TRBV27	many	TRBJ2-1	CASSSREFKSSYNEQFF	TGTGCCAGCAGTTCCCGGGAATTTAAAAGCTCCTACAATGAGCAGTTCTTC
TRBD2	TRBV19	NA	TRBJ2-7	CASTAGAGAYEQYF	TGTGCCTCCACCGCTGGAGCGGGGGCCTACGAGCAGTACTTC
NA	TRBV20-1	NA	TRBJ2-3	CSAREIALPTDTQYF	TGCAGTGCTAGAGAGATAGCTCTGCCCACAGATACGCAGTATTTT
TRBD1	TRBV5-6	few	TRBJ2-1	CASRWTGGDEQFF	TGTGCCAGCAGATGGACAGGGGGGGATGAGCAGTTCTTC
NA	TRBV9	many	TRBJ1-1	CASSVGGEVEAFF	TGTGCCAGCAGCGTAGGTGGAGAAGTTGAAGCTTTCTTT
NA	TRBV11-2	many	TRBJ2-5	CASSPQSQQETQYF	TGTGCCAGCAGCCCCCAGAGTCAGCAAGAGACCCAGTACTTC
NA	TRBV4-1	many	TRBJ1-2	CASSQDPVGRTNYGYTF	TGCGCCAGCAGCCAAGATCCGGTAGGGCGAACGAACTATGGCTACACCTTC
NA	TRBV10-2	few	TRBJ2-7	CASSEGRQLYEQYF	TGCGCCAGCAGTGAGGGCCGACAACTCTACGAGCAGTACTTC
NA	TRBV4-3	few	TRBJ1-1	CASSQGTRIGTEAFF	TGCGCCAGCAGCCAAGGTACCCGGATTGGCACTGAAGCTTTCTTT
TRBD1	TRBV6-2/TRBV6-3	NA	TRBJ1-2	CASNQGDSSVNYGYTF	TGTGCCAGCAACCAAGGGGACAGCAGCGTTAACTATGGCTACACCTTC
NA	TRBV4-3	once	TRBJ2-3	CACSPSGVTSSTDTQYF	TGCGCCTGCAGCCCAAGTGGGGTTACCTCCAGCACAGATACGCAGTATTTT
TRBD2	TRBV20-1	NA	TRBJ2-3	CSAPTSGGTLRTDTQYF	TGCAGTGCGCCGACTAGCGGGGGGACCCTACGCACAGATACGCAGTATTTT
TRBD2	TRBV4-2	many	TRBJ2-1	CASSQDLPSGRYNEQFF	TGTGCCAGCAGCCAAGATCTGCCTAGCGGGAGGTACAATGAGCAGTTCTTC
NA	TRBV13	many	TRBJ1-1	CASSIPENTEAFF	TGTGCCAGCAGCATCCCAGAGAACACTGAAGCTTTCTTT
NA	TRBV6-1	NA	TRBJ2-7	CASSEELLAAYDQYF	TGTGCCAGCAGTGAAGAGCTGCTAGCCGCCTACGATCAGTACTTC
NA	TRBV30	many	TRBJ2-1	CAGTESSYNEQFF	TGTGCCGGGACTGAGAGCTCCTACAATGAGCAGTTCTTC
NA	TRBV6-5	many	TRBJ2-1	CASSLTQGGEQFF	TGTGCCAGCAGTTTAACCCAGGGGGGTGAGCAGTTCTTC
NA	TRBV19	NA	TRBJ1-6	CASSMSPRGNSPLHF	TGTGCCAGTAGTATGTCTCCACGTGGTAATTCACCCCTCCACTTT
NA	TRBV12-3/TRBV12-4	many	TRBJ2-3	CASSLVYDTDTQYF	TGTGCCAGCAGTTTAGTATATGACACAGATACGCAGTATTTT
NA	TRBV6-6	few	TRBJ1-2	CASLQGPPYGYTF	TGTGCCAGCCTTCAGGGCCCCCCCTATGGCTACACCTTC
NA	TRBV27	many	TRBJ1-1	CASSSQLSLGTEAFF	TGTGCCAGCAGTTCCCAACTGAGTCTGGGCACTGAAGCTTTCTTT
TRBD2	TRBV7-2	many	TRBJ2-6	CASSWTSYSGANVLTF	TGTGCCAGCAGCTGGACTAGCTACTCCGGGGCCAACGTCCTGACTTTC
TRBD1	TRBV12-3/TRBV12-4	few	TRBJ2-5	CASRTTGVQETQYF	TGTGCCAGCAGAACTACAGGGGTACAAGAGACCCAGTACTTC
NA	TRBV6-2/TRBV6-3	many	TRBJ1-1	CASSYSIIGSYRHTEAFF	TGTGCCAGCAGTTACTCGATAATTGGCAGTTACCGGCACACTGAAGCTTTCTTT
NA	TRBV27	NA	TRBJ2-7	CASRGTGYEQYF	TGTGCCAGCAGGGGGACCGGGTACGAGCAGTACTTC
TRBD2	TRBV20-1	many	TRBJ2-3	CSARDGGGASDTQYF	TGCAGTGCTAGAGACGGCGGGGGGGCCTCAGATACGCAGTATTTT
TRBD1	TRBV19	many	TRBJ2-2	CASSSWDRVNTGELFF	TGTGCCAGTAGTTCCTGGGACAGGGTGAACACCGGGGAGCTGTTTTTT
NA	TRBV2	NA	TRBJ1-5	CASTEVAFASQPQHF	TGTGCCAGCACTGAGGTGGCCTTCGCCAGTCAGCCCCAGCATTTT
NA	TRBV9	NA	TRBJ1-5	CASSVEGASNQPQHF	TGTGCCAGCAGCGTAGAAGGGGCAAGCAATCAGCCCCAGCATTTT
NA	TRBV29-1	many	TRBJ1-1	CSVLWTEAFF	TGCAGCGTTTTATGGACTGAAGCTTTCTTT
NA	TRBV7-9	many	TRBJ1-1	CASRPMEGTEAFF	TGTGCCAGCAGGCCCATGGAAGGAACTGAAGCTTTCTTT
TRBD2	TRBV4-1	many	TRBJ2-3	CASSQAQSGGRDTQYF	TGCGCCAGCAGCCAAGCTCAAAGCGGGGGGAGAGATACGCAGTATTTT
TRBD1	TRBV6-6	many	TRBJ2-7	CASSYPTDRDEQYF	TGTGCCAGCAGTTACCCCACGGACAGGGATGAGCAGTACTTC
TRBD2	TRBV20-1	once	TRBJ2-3	CSARELSGRWDTQYF	TGCAGTGCTAGGGAACTGAGCGGGAGATGGGATACGCAGTATTTT
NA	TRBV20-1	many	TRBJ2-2	CSAHSTANTGELFF	TGCAGTGCCCACTCGACAGCGAACACCGGGGAGCTGTTTTTT
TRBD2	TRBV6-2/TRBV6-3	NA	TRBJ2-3	CASSSPLAGLVEDTQYF	TGTGCCAGCAGTTCCCCCCTAGCGGGACTTGTCGAAGATACGCAGTATTTT
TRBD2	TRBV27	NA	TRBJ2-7	CASGLAGGPNEQYF	TGTGCCAGCGGTCTAGCGGGAGGGCCCAACGAGCAGTACTTC
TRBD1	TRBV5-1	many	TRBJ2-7	CASSTGTGIYEQYF	TGCGCCAGCAGCACCGGGACAGGGATCTACGAGCAGTACTTC
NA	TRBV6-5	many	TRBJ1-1	CASSNASGIPEAFF	TGTGCCAGCAGTAACGCATCGGGGATCCCTGAAGCTTTCTTT
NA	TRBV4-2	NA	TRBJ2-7	CASSQALTGTIYEQYF	TGTGCCAGCAGCCAAGCCCTAACCGGGACAATCTACGAGCAGTACTTC
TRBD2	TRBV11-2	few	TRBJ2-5	CASSVSGGKETQYF	TGTGCCAGCAGCGTTAGCGGGGGGAAAGAGACCCAGTACTTC
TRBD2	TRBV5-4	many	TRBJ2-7	CASSSRAGVYEQYF	TGTGCCAGCAGTTCACGAGCGGGAGTTTACGAGCAGTACTTC
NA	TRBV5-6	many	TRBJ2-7	CASSLEAGNRYEQYF	TGTGCCAGCAGCTTGGAGGCAGGGAATCGCTACGAGCAGTACTTC
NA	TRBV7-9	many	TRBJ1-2	CASSLDPGNYGYTF	TGTGCCAGCAGCTTAGATCCGGGTAACTATGGCTACACCTTC